This entry is about one TCR beta chain. Germline V lookup: CDR1 MNHEY, CDR2 SVGAGI. The CDR3 runs to 14 residues. V was clipped by 7 bases and J by 6 bases, with 15 bases between them. The sample comes from a study of blood T cell repertoires in COVID-19. Study summary: Specimens from acute and convalescent COVID-19 originated in the United States, Italy and Spain.

Sequencing used immunoSEQ multiplex PCR; TCRdb keeps in-frame clones, though not all of them. The table shows tens of thousands of clones, with more than 80% occurring only once. This sequence was found in a woman aged 65 to 85 with acute or convalescent COVID-19. Sequenced input: peripheral blood. The chain has TRBV6-5 and TRBJ2-2; D is perhaps TRBD1 (6 bases). The CDR3 protein is CASTKQGLAGELFF. The CDR3 DNA sequence: TGTGCCAGCACAAAGCAGGGGTTGGCCGGGGAGCTGTTTTTT.